This TCR beta chain was captured in a study of shared clonotypes between healthy human individuals. A deep-level run was used for the assay. Some clones are missing from TCRdb's copy, which holds only in-frame ones; the method was immunoSEQ multiplex PCR. The sample has about 2.4 million clones, 90% to 95% seen once. The CDR3 totals 13 residues. V gave up 7 bases and J gave up 0 bases, with 6 bases separating them. Germline lookup yields CDR1 MDHEN and CDR2 SYDVKM. Researchers partitioned CD4+ cells into CD45RA+ naive and CD45RA-negative memory subsets. This TCR was recovered from a young man in good health. The sequencing input was naive CD4+ T cells sorted from blood. The subset here: CD45RA+ positively selected. This chain uses TRBV28 with TRBJ1-4; no clear D gene. CDR3 protein: CASMVATNEKLFF. CDR3 sequence (DNA): TGTGCCAGCATGGTGGCAACTAATGAAAAACTGTTTTTT.